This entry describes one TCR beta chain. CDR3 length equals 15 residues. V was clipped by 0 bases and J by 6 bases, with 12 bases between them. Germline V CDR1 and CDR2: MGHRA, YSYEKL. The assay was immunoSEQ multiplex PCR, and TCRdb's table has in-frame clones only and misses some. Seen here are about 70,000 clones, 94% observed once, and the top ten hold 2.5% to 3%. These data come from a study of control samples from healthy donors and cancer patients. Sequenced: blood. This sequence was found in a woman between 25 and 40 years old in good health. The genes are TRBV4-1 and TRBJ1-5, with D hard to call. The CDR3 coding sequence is TGCGCCAGCAGCCAAGATTTGGCCGATCTTCAGCCCCAGCATTTT. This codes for CASSQDLADLQPQHF.